A single sample gave rise to the 30 T cell receptor beta chains below, sequenced in a study of blood T cell repertoires in COVID-19 (dated by TCRdb to between 2020 and 2021). Library preparation used the immunoSEQ multiplex PCR assay. TCRdb obtained this table from immuneACCESS and retained in-frame rearrangements with V and J assigned. These tables miss some clones; where compared with another copy, unresolved V genes account for less than half of the shortfall, and the remainder is unexplained. Across this sample there are about 20,000 clones, with just over 90% seen only once. The top ten hold about 16% of the sample. Material for sequencing was peripheral blood. The receptors come from a human donor in a cohort sampled during active COVID-19.

This chain uses TRBV6-5 with TRBJ1-6; the D is unclear. The germline V and J ends were trimmed by 6 bases and 0 bases, with 9 bases remaining between them. Germline CDR1 MNHEY, CDR2 SVGAGI. The CDR3 contains 15 residues. The CDR3: CASRGRTSYNSPLHF. The CDR3 nucleotides are TGTGCCAGCAGGGGCAGAACCTCCTATAATTCACCCCTCCACTTT.

This clone was seen only once. V is TRBV5-1 and J is TRBJ1-1; a weak D match, TRBD1 (6 bases). Germline V gives CDR1 SGHRS, CDR2 YFSETQ. The CDR3 loop spans 14 amino acids. V was trimmed by 0 bases and J by 6 bases, leaving 12 bases between them. CDR3 loop: CASSLEARGPEAFF. In DNA form, the CDR3 reads TGCGCCAGCAGCTTGGAAGCCAGGGGACCTGAAGCTTTCTTT. Full variable domain (outside the CDR3, taken from reference TRBV5-1 and TRBJ1-1): KAGVTQTPRYLIKTRGQQVTLSCSPISGHRSVSWYQQTPGQGLQFLFEYFSETQRNKGNFPGRFSGRQFSNSRSEMNVSTLELGDSALYLCASSLEARGPEAFFGQGTRLTVV.

The chain recombines TRBV5-8 with TRBJ2-3, with TRBD2 matching over 7 bases. This CDR3 spans 14 amino acids. Per the germline V gene, CDR1 is SGHTS and CDR2 is YDEGEE. V lost 4 bases to trimming and J lost 5 bases; unmatched junction nucleotides: 7. CDR3 region: CASSIGLVRDTQYF. The CDR3, as DNA: TGTGCCAGCAGCATAGGACTAGTCCGAGATACGCAGTATTTT.

V is TRBV7-9 and J is TRBJ2-3; 8 nucleotides align to TRBD2. The CDR3 is made up of 16 amino acids. V dropped 10 bases and J dropped 5; count of bases not matched to a gene: 17. Germline assignment: CDR1 SEHNR and CDR2 FQNEAQ (reference sequence). The CDR3 DNA is TGTGCCAATGCGGGAAGCGGGGGTTCTCGGGAAGATACGCAGTATTTT. It encodes CANAGSGGSREDTQYF.

V and J are TRBV3-1 (or the pseudogene TRBV3-2) and TRBJ2-3; D uncertain. The germline gives CDR1 LGHDT, CDR2 YNNKEL (reference sequence). The CDR3 consists of 12 residues. V gave up 4 bases and J gave up 2 bases, with 4 bases separating them. The CDR3 DNA follows: TGTGCCAGCAGCCCCTACACAGATACGCAGTATTTT. It yields the protein CASSPYTDTQYF.

The V call is TRBV7-9, the J call TRBJ1-3; 8 nucleotides align to TRBD1. This CDR3 spans 16 amino acids. J lost 4 bases, V lost 7 bases, and 12 bases had no gene match. Germline CDR1 is SEHNR and CDR2 is FQNEAQ (reference sequence). The CDR3 protein is CASKKFQGATGNTIYF. DNA of the CDR3: TGTGCCAGCAAAAAATTCCAGGGGGCAACCGGAAACACCATATATTTT. Drawing the rest from reference TRBV7-9 and TRBJ1-3, the complete variable domain is DTGVSQNPRHKITKRGQNVTFRCDPISEHNRLYWYRQTLGQGPEFLTYFQNEAQLEKSRLLSDRFSAERPKGSFSTLEIQRTEQGDSAMYLCASKKFQGATGNTIYFGEGSWLTVV.

The chain combines TRBV6-1 with TRBJ2-5; D not certain. Germline-derived CDR1 and CDR2 are MNHNS and SASEGT. Between the trimmed V and J ends, which lost 1 base and 4 bases, there was a span of 25 bases. The CDR3 loop spans 19 amino acids. The CDR3 sequence: CASSEDGQTKPRRGETQYF. CDR3 DNA: TGTGCCAGCAGTGAAGACGGTCAGACGAAACCCCGACGAGGAGAGACCCAGTACTTC.

Worth noting for this clone: The junction departs from germline at one end; a sequencing error may be responsible. V gene TRBV28 combines with J gene TRBJ2-7; weak D call: TRBD1 (6 bases). This CDR3 spans 13 amino acids. Germline lookup yields CDR1 MDHEN and CDR2 SYDVKM. CDR3 in DNA: TGTGCCAGCAGCAGCACCCCCAGGGGTCTCAATCCATTC. Amino acid sequence: CASSSTPRGLNPF. The full variable domain, completed using reference TRBV28 and TRBJ2-7, is DVKVTQSSRYLVKRTGEKVFLECVQDMDHENMFWYRQDPGLGLRLIYFSYDVKMKEKGDIPEGYSVSREKKERFSLILESASTNQTSMYLCASSSTPRGLNPFGPGTRLTVT.

The rearrangement uses TRBV18 and TRBJ1-1, with D unclear. CDR1 is KGHSH and CDR2 is LQKENI in the germline V gene. V shed 3 bases and J shed 1 base, with 3 bases lying between them. The CDR3 contains 12 residues. The CDR3 bases are TGTGCCAGCTCACCCAGGAACACTGAAGCTTTCTTT. Translating gives CASSPRNTEAFF.

The V call is TRBV5-1, the J call TRBJ2-5; 15 positions agree with TRBD2. Losses at the gene ends were 3 bases for V and 10 bases for J; bases not matched to a gene: 4. Germline CDR1 SGHRS, CDR2 YFSETQ. The CDR3 has 14 amino acids. The CDR3 DNA is TGCGCCAGCAGCTCCGGACTAGCGGGGGGGCTCCAGTACTTC. Its protein product is CASSSGLAGGLQYF. Filled out from reference TRBV5-1 and TRBJ2-5, the complete variable domain reads KAGVTQTPRYLIKTRGQQVTLSCSPISGHRSVSWYQQTPGQGLQFLFEYFSETQRNKGNFPGRFSGRQFSNSRSEMNVSTLELGDSALYLCASSSGLAGGLQYFGPGTRLLVL.

CDR3 amino acids: CASSPSGRPYEQYF. The CDR3 DNA is TGTGCCAGCAGCCCTAGCGGGAGACCCTACGAGCAGTACTTC. This chain uses TRBV6-2 or TRBV6-3 with TRBJ2-7, with 10 bases that match TRBD2. CDR3 size: 14 residues. V shed 6 bases, J shed 2 bases, and the junction held 4 bases outside the gene matches. From germline, CDR1 is MNHEY and CDR2 SVGEGT.

The chain carries TRBV6-5 and TRBJ1-3; 7 bases map to TRBD1. Germline CDR1 and CDR2: MNHEY and SVGAGI. V shed 2 bases, J shed 2 bases, and the junction held 6 bases outside the gene matches. The CDR3 has 16 residues. CDR3 DNA: TGTGCCAGCAGTTACGCAACCACAGGGGCTGGAAACACCATATATTTT. Its protein product is CASSYATTGAGNTIYF.

This clone is classed as medium-sized. The J gene is TRBJ1-2, the V gene TRBV30; no clear D. The germline V gene has CDR1 GTSNPN and CDR2 SVGIG (reference sequence). This CDR3 is 13 amino acids long. Trimming left V 4 bases short and J 8 bases short, with 17 bases between. The CDR3 DNA is TGTGCCTGGAACACGGTCTCTAGCGGAGGCTACACCTTC. This encodes CAWNTVSSGGYTF. The variable domain in full, completed from reference TRBV30 and TRBJ1-2, reads SQTIHQWPATLVQPVGSPLSLECTVEGTSNPNLYWYRQAAGRGLQLLFYSVGIGQISSEVPQNLSASRPQDRQFILSSKKLLLSDSGFYLCAWNTVSSGGYTFGSGTRLTVV.

V usage is TRBV11-2 and J usage is TRBJ2-5; a weak D match, TRBD1 (6 bases). The CDR3 length is 14 residues. Germline lookup yields CDR1 SGHAT and CDR2 FQNNGV. V was shortened by 5 bases and J by 5 bases, with 15 bases between the two germline ends. The CDR3 is CASSARGGGETQYF. Here the CDR3 DNA reads TGTGCCAGCAGCGCTAGAGGGGGTGGGGAGACCCAGTACTTC.

The genes are TRBV5-1 and TRBJ2-7, with TRBD1 identical over 10 bases. Looked up from germline, CDR1 is SGHRS and CDR2 is YFSETQ. The CDR3 runs 15 residues. V was pared by 2 bases and J by 1 base, with 3 bases of the junction left unmatched. The CDR3, as DNA: TGCGCCAGCAGCTTCAGGACAGGGGGGTCCTACGAGCAGTACTTC. Amino acid sequence: CASSFRTGGSYEQYF.

The V call is TRBV11-2, the J call TRBJ1-6; TRBD1 might be the D (6 bases). The germline V gene has CDR1 SGHAT and CDR2 FQNNGV. The CDR3 loop spans 15 amino acids. V gave up 3 bases and J gave up 1 base, with 7 bases separating them. CDR3 in amino acids: CASSFGQSYNSPLHF. The CDR3 DNA is TGTGCCAGCAGCTTTGGACAGTCCTATAATTCACCCCTCCACTTT.

Here the CDR3 DNA reads TGTGCCAGCAGCTTAAATCAGGGCTCTGGAAACACCATATATTTT. This sequence encodes CASSLNQGSGNTIYF. This rearrangement joins TRBV7-6 to TRBJ1-3; D possibly corresponds to TRBD1 (5 bases). The CDR3 length is 15 residues. Per germline, CDR1 SGHVS and CDR2 FNYEAQ. Trimming left V 2 bases short and J 0 bases short, with 8 bases between.

The chain carries TRBV7-6 and TRBJ2-7, with TRBD2 matching 12 bases. Unmatched junction bases numbered 2, after V lost 1 base and J lost 1 base. Germline CDR1 reads SGHVS; CDR2 reads FNYEAQ. This CDR3 has 16 residues. For the CDR3, the DNA is TGTGCCAGCAGCTTAGGGACTAGCGGGAATTCCTACGAGCAGTACTTC. Residues: CASSLGTSGNSYEQYF.

The rearrangement uses TRBV19 and TRBJ2-3; the D is unclear. The CDR3 runs 13 residues. Trimming stripped 6 bases from V and 0 bases from J, with 7 bases between. Germline V lookup: CDR1 LNHDA, CDR2 SQIVND (reference sequence). This CDR3 is CASRPTSTDTQYF. The CDR3 DNA reads TGTGCCAGTAGACCGACAAGCACAGATACGCAGTATTTT.

The CDR3 sequence is CASSQVRAGTAFTEAFF. CDR3 nucleotide sequence: TGTGCCAGCAGCCAAGTCCGCGCCGGGACAGCTTTCACTGAAGCTTTCTTT. The chain has TRBV14 and TRBJ1-1, with 7 bases aligning to TRBD1. J gave up 4 bases and V 1 base, and 12 bases lay outside the gene matches. The CDR3 consists of 17 residues. Germline-derived CDR1 and CDR2 are SGHDN and FVKESK.

The rearrangement joins TRBV15 to TRBJ2-3, with TRBD2 identical over 13 bases. The CDR3 totals 17 residues. Germline V gene sequence: CDR1 LNHNV, CDR2 YYDKDF (reference sequence). The trim removed 0 bases at V and 2 bases at J, leaving 2 bases unmatched. The CDR3 nucleotides are TGTGCCACCAGCAGAGATGGGACTAGCGGGGTCACAGATACGCAGTATTTT. This gives the protein CATSRDGTSGVTDTQYF.

The chain couples TRBV19 to TRBJ2-5, with TRBD2 identical over 7 bases. This CDR3 is built from 14 residues. Germline CDR1 is LNHDA and CDR2 is SQIVND (reference sequence). J was trimmed by 2 bases and V by 3 bases; bases with no gene match: 3. CDR3 coding DNA: TGTGCCAGTAGTATCCAGGGAGGGCAAGAGACCCAGTACTTC. Residues: CASSIQGGQETQYF. Looking up the rest from reference TRBV19 and TRBJ2-5 gives the full variable domain: DGGITQSPKYLFRKEGQNVTLSCEQNLNHDAMYWYRQDPGQGLRLIYYSQIVNDFQKGDIAEGYSVSREKKESFPLTVTSAQKNPTAFYLCASSIQGGQETQYFGPGTRLLVL.

The gene calls are TRBV19 and TRBJ2-1, with 8 bases that match TRBD2. Germline CDR1 LNHDA, CDR2 SQIVND (reference sequence). CDR3 size: 16 residues. Unmatched junction bases numbered 6, after V lost 5 bases and J lost 0 bases. DNA for the CDR3: TGTGCCAGTAGTGCCGGACTAGCCCCCTCCTACAATGAGCAGTTCTTC. It specifies CASSAGLAPSYNEQFF.

The chain employs TRBV7-8 and TRBJ2-7; 10 positions match TRBD1. Looked up from germline, CDR1 is SGHVS and CDR2 is FQNEAQ. CDR3 length equals 14 residues. With 5 bases clipped from V and 5 bases from J, the junction kept 6 bases outside the gene matches. CDR3 in amino acids: CASSGDRGHNEQYF. CDR3 nucleotides: TGTGCCAGCAGCGGTGACAGGGGGCACAACGAGCAGTACTTC.

V gene TRBV7-8 combines with J gene TRBJ2-1, with 9 bases matching TRBD2. The CDR3 runs 15 residues. Germline V CDR1 and CDR2: SGHVS, FQNEAQ. The ends lost 8 bases at V and 3 bases at J; junction bases unmatched: 8. The CDR3: CASGVAGVDYNEQFF. In DNA, the CDR3 is TGTGCCAGCGGGGTAGCGGGAGTTGACTACAATGAGCAGTTCTTC.

The chain uses TRBV5-4 and TRBJ2-3, with D perhaps matching TRBD2 (7 bases). Germline values: CDR1 SGHNT, CDR2 YYREEE (reference sequence). The CDR3 runs 13 residues. V lost 3 bases and J 6 bases, leaving 11 bases between the germline ends. CDR3 coding DNA: TGTGCCAGCAGCTGGGGGGGGGCCGATACGCAGTATTTT. Its translation: CASSWGGADTQYF. Supplemented by reference TRBV5-4 and TRBJ2-3, the full variable domain reads ETGVTQSPTHLIKTRGQQVTLRCSSQSGHNTVSWYQQALGQGPQFIFQYYREEENGRGNFPPRFSGLQFPNYSSELNVNALELDDSALYLCASSWGGADTQYFGPGTRLTVL.

The chain couples TRBV5-4 to TRBJ1-2; 9 nucleotides match TRBD1. CDR3 length equals 16 residues. V lost 4 bases, J lost 6 bases, and 13 bases stayed unmatched. CDR1 and CDR2 from the germline V gene are SGHNT and YYREEE (reference sequence). The CDR3 DNA reads as TGTGCCAGCAGCCTTGAATCCGGGACAGGGTGGGATGGCTACACCTTC. Protein sequence: CASSLESGTGWDGYTF. Filled out from reference TRBV5-4 and TRBJ1-2, the complete variable domain reads ETGVTQSPTHLIKTRGQQVTLRCSSQSGHNTVSWYQQALGQGPQFIFQYYREEENGRGNFPPRFSGLQFPNYSSELNVNALELDDSALYLCASSLESGTGWDGYTFGSGTRLTVV.

This clone appeared once. The chain employs TRBV7-2 and TRBJ1-5; D is uncertain. The CDR3 sequence is 14 residues long. Germline V gene lookup returns CDR1 SGHTA and CDR2 FQGNSA. V gave up 1 base and J gave up 5 bases, with 9 bases separating them. CDR3 region: CASSLGGRYQPQHF. The DNA for the CDR3 is TGTGCCAGCAGCTTAGGCGGCAGATATCAGCCCCAGCATTTT.

The chain is built from TRBV5-6 and TRBJ2-3; TRBD2 agrees at 7 bases. V was clipped by 2 bases and J by 3 bases; unmatched bases: 6. The V gene's germline CDR1 is SGHDT and CDR2 YYEEEE. The CDR3 has 15 residues. CDR3 sequence (DNA): TGTGCCAGCAGCTTTGGCGGGAGAGGGACAGATACGCAGTATTTT. It encodes CASSFGGRGTDTQYF.

The chain joins TRBV27 to TRBJ2-2; 7 bases are shared with TRBD1. The CDR3 extends over 16 amino acids. Losses at the gene ends were 7 bases for V and 2 bases for J; bases not matched to a gene: 10. Germline V gives CDR1 MNHEY, CDR2 SMNVEV (reference sequence). In DNA, the CDR3 is TGTGCCAGCACCTCCCCCGGGACAGCTAACACCGGGGAGCTGTTTTTT. Translated: CASTSPGTANTGELFF.